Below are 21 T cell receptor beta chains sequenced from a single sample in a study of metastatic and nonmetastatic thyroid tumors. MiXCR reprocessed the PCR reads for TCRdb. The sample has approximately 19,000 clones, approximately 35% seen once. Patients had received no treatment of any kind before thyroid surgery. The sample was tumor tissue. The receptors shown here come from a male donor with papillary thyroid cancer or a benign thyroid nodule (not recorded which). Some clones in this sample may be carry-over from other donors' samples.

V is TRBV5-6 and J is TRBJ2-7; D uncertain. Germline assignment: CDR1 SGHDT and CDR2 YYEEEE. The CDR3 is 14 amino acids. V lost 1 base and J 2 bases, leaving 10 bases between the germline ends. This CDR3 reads CASSLYPGPYEQYF. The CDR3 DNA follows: TGTGCCAGCAGCTTGTATCCAGGCCCCTACGAGCAGTACTTC.

The CDR3 is CASSHPRQGSALAQFF. The CDR3 DNA reads as TGTGCCAGCAGCCATCCCCGGCAAGGCTCAGCACTGGCGCAGTTCTTC. The genes are TRBV11-1 and TRBJ2-1; D unclear. This CDR3 region has 16 residues. Trimming took 5 bases from V and 12 from J, leaving 26 bases between them. Germline-derived CDR1 and CDR2 are SGHAT and FQDESV (reference sequence).

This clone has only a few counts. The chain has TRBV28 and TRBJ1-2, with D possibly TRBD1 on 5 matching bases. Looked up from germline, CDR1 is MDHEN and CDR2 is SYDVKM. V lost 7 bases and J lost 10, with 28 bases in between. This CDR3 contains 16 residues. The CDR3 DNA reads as TGTGCCAGCACTTCAGGGACCCCGTCCGATGGCCGTGTCTACACCTTC. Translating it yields CASTSGTPSDGRVYTF.

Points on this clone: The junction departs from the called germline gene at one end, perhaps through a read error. The chain's CDR3 is CASRGQTTTYTESSF. As DNA, the CDR3 is TGTGCCAGCAGGGGACAGACGACGACGTACACTGAATCTTCCTTT. V usage is TRBV12-3 or TRBV12-4 and J usage is TRBJ1-1; 7 bases fit TRBD1. This CDR3 spans 15 amino acids.

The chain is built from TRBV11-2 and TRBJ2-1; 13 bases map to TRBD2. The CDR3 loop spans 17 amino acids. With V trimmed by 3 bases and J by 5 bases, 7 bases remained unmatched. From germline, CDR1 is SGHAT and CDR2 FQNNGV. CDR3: CASSFITGLAGNNEQFF. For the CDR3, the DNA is TGTGCCAGCAGCTTCATAACGGGACTAGCGGGGAACAATGAGCAGTTCTTC.

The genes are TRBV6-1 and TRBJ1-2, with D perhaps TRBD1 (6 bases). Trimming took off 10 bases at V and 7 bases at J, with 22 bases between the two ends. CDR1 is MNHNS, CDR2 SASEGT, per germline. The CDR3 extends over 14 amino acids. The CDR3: CAIFALQGAAGYTF. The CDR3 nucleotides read TGTGCCATTTTCGCCTTACAGGGAGCGGCTGGCTACACCTTC.

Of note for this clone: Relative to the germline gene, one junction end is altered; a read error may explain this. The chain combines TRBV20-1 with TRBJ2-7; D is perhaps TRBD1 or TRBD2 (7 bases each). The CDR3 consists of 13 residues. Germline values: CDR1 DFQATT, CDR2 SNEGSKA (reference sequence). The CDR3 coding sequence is TGCAGTGCTAATTACAGGGGAGGGTACGATCAGTACTTC. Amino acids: CSANYRGGYDQYF.

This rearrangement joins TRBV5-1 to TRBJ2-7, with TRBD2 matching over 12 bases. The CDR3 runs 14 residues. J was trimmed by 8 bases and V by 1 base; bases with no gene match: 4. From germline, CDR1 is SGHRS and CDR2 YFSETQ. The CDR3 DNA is TGCGCCAGCAGCTTGCGACTAGCGGGAGAGAAGCAGTACTTC. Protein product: CASSLRLAGEKQYF.

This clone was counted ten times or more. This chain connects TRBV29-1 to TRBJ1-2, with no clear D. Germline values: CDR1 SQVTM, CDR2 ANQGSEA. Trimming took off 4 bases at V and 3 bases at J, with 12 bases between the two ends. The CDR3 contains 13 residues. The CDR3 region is CSVAPSGDYGYTF. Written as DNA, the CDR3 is TGCAGCGTTGCCCCTAGTGGGGACTATGGCTACACCTTC.

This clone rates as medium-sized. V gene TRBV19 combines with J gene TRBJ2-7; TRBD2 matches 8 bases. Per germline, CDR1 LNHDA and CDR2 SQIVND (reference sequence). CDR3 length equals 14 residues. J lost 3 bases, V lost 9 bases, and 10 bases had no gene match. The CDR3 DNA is TGTGCCAGCCGGCCGGGGGGGACGCTCTACGAGCAGTACTTC. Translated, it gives CASRPGGTLYEQYF.

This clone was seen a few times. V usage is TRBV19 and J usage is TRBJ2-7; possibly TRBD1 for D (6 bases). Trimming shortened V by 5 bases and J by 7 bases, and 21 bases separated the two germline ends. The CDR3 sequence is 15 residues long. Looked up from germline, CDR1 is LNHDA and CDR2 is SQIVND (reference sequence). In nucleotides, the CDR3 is TGTGCCAGTAGTCCCGGGACATTGACCTCTTGGGAGCAGTACTTC. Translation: CASSPGTLTSWEQYF.

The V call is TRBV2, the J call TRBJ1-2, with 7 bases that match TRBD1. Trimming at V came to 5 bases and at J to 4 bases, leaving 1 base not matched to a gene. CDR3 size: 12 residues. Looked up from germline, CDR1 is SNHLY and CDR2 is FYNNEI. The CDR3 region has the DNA TGTGCCAGCAGTTCAGGGGGCTATGGCTACACCTTC. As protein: CASSSGGYGYTF.

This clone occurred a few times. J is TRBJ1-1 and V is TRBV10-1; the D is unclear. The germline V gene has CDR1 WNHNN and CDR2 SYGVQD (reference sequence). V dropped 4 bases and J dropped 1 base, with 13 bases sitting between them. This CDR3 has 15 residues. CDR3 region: CASSAAATQNTEAFF. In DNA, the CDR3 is TGCGCCAGCAGTGCCGCGGCGACCCAGAACACTGAAGCTTTCTTT.

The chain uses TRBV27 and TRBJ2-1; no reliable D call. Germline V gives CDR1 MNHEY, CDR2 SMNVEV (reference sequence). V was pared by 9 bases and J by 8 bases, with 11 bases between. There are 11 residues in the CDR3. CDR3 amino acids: CASQTGDEQFF. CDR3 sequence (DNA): TGTGCCAGTCAAACGGGCGATGAGCAGTTCTTC.

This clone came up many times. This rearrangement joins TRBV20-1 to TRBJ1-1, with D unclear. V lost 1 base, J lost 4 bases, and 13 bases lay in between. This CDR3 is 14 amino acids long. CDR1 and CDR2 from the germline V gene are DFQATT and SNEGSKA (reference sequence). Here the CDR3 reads CSARAGPHGTEAFF. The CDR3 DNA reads TGCAGTGCTAGAGCTGGGCCCCACGGCACTGAAGCTTTCTTT.

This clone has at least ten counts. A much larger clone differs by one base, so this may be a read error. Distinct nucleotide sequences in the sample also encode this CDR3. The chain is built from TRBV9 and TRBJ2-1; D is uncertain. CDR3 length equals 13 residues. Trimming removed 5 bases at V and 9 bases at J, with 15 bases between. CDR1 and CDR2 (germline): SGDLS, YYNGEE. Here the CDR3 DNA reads TGTGCCAGCAGTGATCGTCTCCTGGGTGAGCAGTTCTTC. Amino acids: CASSDRLLGEQFF. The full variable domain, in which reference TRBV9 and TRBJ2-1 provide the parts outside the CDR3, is DSGVTQTPKHLITATGQRVTLRCSPRSGDLSVYWYQQSLDQGLQFLIQYYNGEERAKGNILERFSAQQFPDLHSELNLSSLELGDSALYFCASSDRLLGEQFFGPGTRLTVL.

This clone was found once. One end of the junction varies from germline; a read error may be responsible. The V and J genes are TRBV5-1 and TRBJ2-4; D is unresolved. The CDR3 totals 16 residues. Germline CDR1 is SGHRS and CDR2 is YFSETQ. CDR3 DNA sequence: TGCGCCAGCAGCTTGGGGATCGGGTTGGCCAAAAACATTCATTACTTC. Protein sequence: CASSLGIGLAKNIHYF.

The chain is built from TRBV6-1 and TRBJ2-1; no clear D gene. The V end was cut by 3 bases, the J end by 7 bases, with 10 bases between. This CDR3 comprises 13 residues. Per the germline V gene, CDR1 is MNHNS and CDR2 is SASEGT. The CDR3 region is CASSDGDRNEQFF. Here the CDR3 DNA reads TGTGCCAGCAGTGATGGGGATAGAAATGAGCAGTTCTTC.

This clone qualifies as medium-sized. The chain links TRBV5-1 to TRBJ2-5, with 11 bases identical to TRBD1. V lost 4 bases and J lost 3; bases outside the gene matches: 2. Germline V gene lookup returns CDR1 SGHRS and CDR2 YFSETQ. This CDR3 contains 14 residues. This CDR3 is CASSGGQGEETQYF. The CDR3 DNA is TGCGCCAGCAGCGGGGGACAGGGGGAAGAGACCCAGTACTTC. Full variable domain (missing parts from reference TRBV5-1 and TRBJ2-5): KAGVTQTPRYLIKTRGQQVTLSCSPISGHRSVSWYQQTPGQGLQFLFEYFSETQRNKGNFPGRFSGRQFSNSRSEMNVSTLELGDSALYLCASSGGQGEETQYFGPGTRLLVL.

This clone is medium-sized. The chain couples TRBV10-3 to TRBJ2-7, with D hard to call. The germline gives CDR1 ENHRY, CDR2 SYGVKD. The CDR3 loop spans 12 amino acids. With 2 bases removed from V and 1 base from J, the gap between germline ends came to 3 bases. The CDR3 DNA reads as TGTGCCATCAGTGAGACTTCCTACGAGCAGTACTTC. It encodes CAISETSYEQYF.

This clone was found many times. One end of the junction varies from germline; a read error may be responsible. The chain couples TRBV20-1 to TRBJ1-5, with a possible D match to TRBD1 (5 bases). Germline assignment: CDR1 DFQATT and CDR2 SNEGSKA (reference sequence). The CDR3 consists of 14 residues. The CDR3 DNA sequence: TGCAGTGCTAGCGGGGGGTTTAGCAATCAGCCCCAGCGTTTT. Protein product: CSASGGFSNQPQRF.